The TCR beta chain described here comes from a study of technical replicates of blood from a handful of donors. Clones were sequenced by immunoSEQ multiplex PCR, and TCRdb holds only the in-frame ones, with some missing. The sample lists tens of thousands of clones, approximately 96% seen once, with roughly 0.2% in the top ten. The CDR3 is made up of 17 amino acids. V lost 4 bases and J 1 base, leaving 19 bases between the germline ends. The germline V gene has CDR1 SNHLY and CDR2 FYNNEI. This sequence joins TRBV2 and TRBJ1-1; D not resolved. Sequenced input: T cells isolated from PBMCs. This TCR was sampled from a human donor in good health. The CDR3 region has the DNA TGTGCCAGCAGTGTCCCCCCCGGTTGGGCAGGGAACACTGAAGCTTTCTTT. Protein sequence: CASSVPPGWAGNTEAFF.